Below, 23 T cell receptor beta chains from the same sample are listed, as sequenced in a study of blood T cell dynamics during melanoma immunotherapy. Time point of the sample: pre-treatment baseline. The data were produced by immunoSEQ multiplex PCR, yet TCRdb's version contains in-frame clones alone and is incomplete. Seen here are approximately 13,000 clones, approximately 88% observed once, and the top ten hold roughly 9%. This specimen was blood, taken from a patient treated with checkpoint blockade. All receptors derive from a human donor with melanoma.

The V gene is TRBV6-5, the J gene TRBJ1-2; TRBD1 aligns across 10 bases. The V segment lost 7 bases and the J segment 6 bases; nucleotides outside the gene matches: 11. Germline-derived CDR1 and CDR2 are MNHEY and SVGAGI. The CDR3 is made up of 15 amino acids. The CDR3 spells CASTTAGQGYNGYTF. In DNA form, the CDR3 reads TGTGCCAGCACAACCGCGGGACAGGGGTATAATGGCTACACCTTC.

V is TRBV29-1 and J is TRBJ1-1; D possibly corresponds to TRBD1 (6 bases). Trimming removed 5 bases from V and 2 bases from J, with 12 bases in between. Germline CDR1 is SQVTM and CDR2 is ANQGSEA. The CDR3 runs 13 residues. The CDR3 DNA follows: TGCAGCGTTAGTACCGGGGGCAACACTGAAGCTTTCTTT. This translates into CSVSTGGNTEAFF.

The rearrangement links TRBV18 to TRBJ2-1, with D hard to call. From germline, CDR1 is KGHSH and CDR2 LQKENI. V was shortened by 0 bases and J by 6 bases, with 9 bases between the two germline ends. This CDR3 contains 14 residues. The CDR3 DNA sequence: TGTGCCAGCTCACCACCGGAAGGGTTCAATGAGCAGTTCTTC. Protein: CASSPPEGFNEQFF.

This clone was observed a single time. The rearrangement links TRBV2 to TRBJ1-2; D possibly corresponds to TRBD1 (5 bases). CDR1 is SNHLY, CDR2 FYNNEI, per germline. The CDR3 consists of 14 residues. V was trimmed by 2 bases and J by 3 bases, leaving 10 bases between them. This chain's CDR3 is CASSEREGDYGYTF. The DNA of the CDR3 is TGTGCCAGCAGTGAAAGGGAAGGGGACTATGGCTACACCTTC.

The chain employs TRBV5-1 and TRBJ2-3, with 12 bases fitting TRBD2. V was clipped by 5 bases and J by 2 bases; unmatched bases: 3. CDR1 SGHRS and CDR2 YFSETQ come from the germline V gene. The CDR3 extends over 15 amino acids. CDR3 loop: CASRLAGGPTDTQYF. The CDR3 coding sequence is TGCGCCAGCAGGCTAGCGGGGGGGCCCACAGATACGCAGTATTTT.

Worth noting for this clone: Other DNA sequences from this sample encode an identical CDR3 as well. The chain links TRBV9 to TRBJ1-1; perhaps TRBD1 as D (6 bases). CDR1 and CDR2 from the germline V gene are SGDLS and YYNGEE. Trimming pared 4 bases from V and 1 base from J, leaving 11 bases between. The CDR3 contains 14 residues. The CDR3 DNA reads TGTGCCAGCAGCTTCCGGACAGAGAACACTGAAGCTTTCTTT. It translates to CASSFRTENTEAFF.

The genes are TRBV10-3 and TRBJ2-5, with 9 bases lining up with TRBD1. Germline CDR1 reads ENHRY; CDR2 reads SYGVKD. The CDR3 runs 14 residues. J was trimmed by 2 bases and V by 6 bases; bases with no gene match: 4. The DNA for the CDR3 is TGTGCCATCAGCTATGACAGGGGGCAAGAGACCCAGTACTTC. Translating gives CAISYDRGQETQYF.

This chain links TRBV5-8 with TRBJ2-1; 12 nucleotides agree with TRBD2. The CDR3 totals 19 residues. V was clipped by 6 bases and J by 0 bases; unmatched bases: 13. Per the germline V gene, CDR1 is SGHTS and CDR2 is YDEGEE. CDR3 nucleotides: TGTGCCAGCACCAATCTAGCGGGAGGGCTCCCCGGCTCCTACAATGAGCAGTTCTTC. Translation: CASTNLAGGLPGSYNEQFF.

The rearrangement uses TRBV6-6 and TRBJ1-2, with 7 nucleotides matching TRBD1. This CDR3 contains 16 residues. Germline CDR1 is MNHNY and CDR2 is SVGAGI (reference sequence). Trimming at V came to 0 bases and at J to 2 bases, leaving 6 bases not matched to a gene. CDR3 loop: CASSYSTGAINYGYTF. The CDR3 region has the DNA TGTGCCAGCAGTTACTCCACAGGGGCGATAAACTATGGCTACACCTTC.

The chain couples TRBV2 to TRBJ2-7; 7 bases map to TRBD1. The V gene end was trimmed by 6 bases and the J gene end by 6 bases; junction bases not matched to a gene: 11. The CDR3 length is 14 residues. The germline CDR1 and CDR2 sequences are SNHLY and FYNNEI. CDR3 bases: TGTGCCAGCAGATACGGGACAGCCGACCCCGAGCAGTACTTC. It translates to CASRYGTADPEQYF.

This clone turned up a few times. The chain recombines TRBV10-1 with TRBJ1-2, with D perhaps TRBD1 (5 bases). Per germline, CDR1 WNHNN and CDR2 SYGVQD (reference sequence). The CDR3 length is 15 residues. V was trimmed by 0 bases and J by 8 bases, leaving 16 bases between them. The CDR3 region is CASSESGGDIRGYTF. DNA of the CDR3: TGCGCCAGCAGTGAGTCCGGGGGTGATATACGGGGCTACACCTTC.

V gene TRBV7-6 combines with J gene TRBJ2-7; D perhaps matches TRBD2 (6 bases). V was trimmed by 5 bases and J by 1 base, leaving 15 bases between them. CDR1 is SGHVS and CDR2 is FNYEAQ in the germline V gene. CDR3 size: 15 residues. DNA for the CDR3: TGTGCCAGCAGCCCCTTAGCGGCGAAATCCTACGAGCAGTACTTC. Protein product: CASSPLAAKSYEQYF.

This clone has only one observation. V and J are TRBV2 and TRBJ1-2; 8 nucleotides match TRBD1. V dropped 3 bases and J dropped 7; count of bases not matched to a gene: 10. In germline, CDR1 is SNHLY, CDR2 FYNNEI. CDR3 length equals 15 residues. The CDR3 loop reads CASSETPGGVGGYTF. For the CDR3, the DNA is TGTGCCAGCAGTGAGACCCCAGGGGGCGTGGGTGGCTACACCTTC.

CDR3 sequence reads: CASRDRGATTYEQYF. As DNA, the CDR3 is TGTGCCAGCCGGGACCGGGGAGCGACCACCTACGAGCAGTACTTC. V gene TRBV6-1 combines with J gene TRBJ2-7; tentatively, D is TRBD1 or TRBD2 (5 bases each). CDR3 length equals 15 residues. CDR1 MNHNS and CDR2 SASEGT come from the germline V gene. Trimming removed 8 bases at V and 2 bases at J, with 19 bases between.

This sequence joins TRBV27 and TRBJ2-4, with 9 bases that match TRBD1. Trimming took 3 bases from V and 1 from J; bases not matched to a gene: 10. The germline V gene encodes CDR1 MNHEY and CDR2 SMNVEV (reference sequence). The CDR3 contains 18 residues. CDR3 bases: TGTGCCAGCAGTTTTAGAAGGTCCGGGACAGGGGCCAAAAACATTCAGTACTTC. It translates to CASSFRRSGTGAKNIQYF.

This chain links TRBV6-5 with TRBJ2-5; 10 nucleotides match TRBD2. CDR3 length: 13 amino acids. CDR1 is MNHEY and CDR2 is SVGAGI in the germline V gene. V shed 8 bases and J 5 bases; nucleotides not matched to a gene: 5. The CDR3 here is CASYNSGGETQYF. CDR3 coding DNA: TGTGCCAGCTATAATAGCGGGGGGGAGACCCAGTACTTC.

This clone was detected a few times. This sequence joins TRBV7-2 and TRBJ2-1; D not certain. The CDR3 covers 13 residues. Germline assignment: CDR1 SGHTA and CDR2 FQGNSA. V dropped 5 bases and J dropped 9 bases, with 14 bases sitting between them. CDR3 DNA sequence: TGTGCCAGCAGCCCAGGAGTTGGCGGTGAGCAGTTCTTC. As protein: CASSPGVGGEQFF.

The V and J genes are TRBV27 and TRBJ2-7; D is undetermined. The V gene's germline CDR1 is MNHEY and CDR2 SMNVEV (reference sequence). Trimming stripped 11 bases from V and 2 bases from J, with 13 bases between. CDR3 length: 12 residues. The CDR3 protein is CASSRATYEQYF. CDR3 bases: TGTGCCTCAAGCCGCGCCACCTACGAGCAGTACTTC.

The V and J genes are TRBV7-8 and TRBJ1-5; 9 positions agree with TRBD1. The CDR3 totals 16 residues. Losses at the gene ends were 5 bases for V and 8 bases for J; bases not matched to a gene: 13. Germline CDR1 and CDR2: SGHVS and FQNEAQ. Written as DNA, the CDR3 is TGTGCCAGCAGCCAGGGACAGGGAGGGGGTATTAAGCCCCAGCATTTT. This translates into CASSQGQGGGIKPQHF. Combining the CDR3 with reference TRBV7-8 and TRBJ1-5 gives the whole variable domain GAGVSQSPRYKVAKRGQDVALRCDPISGHVSLFWYQQALGQGPEFLTYFQNEAQLDKSGLPSDRFFAERPEGSVSTLKIQRTQQEDSAVYLCASSQGQGGGIKPQHFGDGTRLSIL.

The chain carries TRBV28 and TRBJ2-7, with 7 bases identical to TRBD2. J was trimmed by 2 bases and V by 1 base; bases with no gene match: 5. The germline V gene encodes CDR1 MDHEN and CDR2 SYDVKM. The CDR3 has 15 amino acids. CDR3 protein: CASSLFRLAAYEQYF. CDR3 in DNA: TGTGCCAGCAGTTTATTTCGGCTAGCGGCCTACGAGCAGTACTTC.

The J gene is TRBJ2-1, the V gene TRBV29-1, with 9 nucleotides matching TRBD2. Per the germline V gene, CDR1 is SQVTM and CDR2 is ANQGSEA. After removal of 1 base from V and 7 bases from J, the junction contained 8 bases not matched to a gene. CDR3 length: 15 amino acids. CDR3 nucleotides: TGCAGCGTTGAAGGCCTAGCGGGAAAACTGAATGAGCAGTTCTTC. Its translation is CSVEGLAGKLNEQFF.

This chain joins TRBV5-4 and TRBJ1-3; D might be TRBD1 (5 bases). Between the trimmed V and J ends, which lost 5 bases and 4 bases, there was a span of 10 bases. This CDR3 has 13 amino acids. Germline V CDR1 and CDR2: SGHNT, YYREEE (reference sequence). CDR3 protein: CASRPGLGNTIYF. CDR3 in DNA: TGTGCCAGCAGGCCAGGGCTGGGAAACACCATATATTTT.

As DNA, the CDR3 is TGTGCCAGTAGTATAGGGACAGGGGTTGAAGCTTTCTTT. This codes for CASSIGTGVEAFF. The V gene is TRBV19, the J gene TRBJ1-1, with 9 bases that match TRBD1. The germline V gene encodes CDR1 LNHDA and CDR2 SQIVND (reference sequence). V was pared by 1 base and J by 7 bases, with 1 base of the junction left unmatched. There are 13 residues in the CDR3. Together with reference TRBV19 and TRBJ1-1, the CDR3 gives the full variable domain: DGGITQSPKYLFRKEGQNVTLSCEQNLNHDAMYWYRQDPGQGLRLIYYSQIVNDFQKGDIAEGYSVSREKKESFPLTVTSAQKNPTAFYLCASSIGTGVEAFFGQGTRLTVV.